These T cell receptor beta chains were read from a single sample in a study of spatial heterogeneity in lung cancer. In TCRdb, the 5' RACE reads were re-called with MiXCR into one record per CDR3 protein. This table has roughly 34,000 distinct CDR3 sequences, approximately 8% appearing once. The sequencing used PBMCs, collected at follow-up. The source is a male donor with early-stage non-small cell lung cancer. Both conserved end residues are part of each CDR3. A D gene is named only where the DNA matches it firmly. Size values are once, few and many counts, or a class for expanded clones, and some rows have none.

V	size	J	D	DNA	CDR3
TRBV27	.	TRBJ1-5	.	TGTGCCAGCAGCAAAACCATCGTAGAGCCCCAGCATTTT	CASSKTIVEPQHF
TRBV9	many	TRBJ1-2	.	TGTGCCAGCAGCGTATCCCCCGGACTGTCGAACTATGGCTACACCTTC	CASSVSPGLSNYGYTF
TRBV5-4	many	TRBJ2-5	TRBD1	TGTGCCAGCAGCTTGGAGAGGACAGGGGGACAGGAGACCCAGTACTTC	CASSLERTGGQETQYF
TRBV11-2	many	TRBJ1-2	TRBD1	TGTGCCAGCAGCCCTTGGACAGGCAGCTATGGCTACACCTTC	CASSPWTGSYGYTF
TRBV20-1	many	TRBJ1-2	TRBD1	TGCAGTGCCCAACTCTTTACGACAGGGGGCAAAGCTAACTATGGCTACACCTTC	CSAQLFTTGGKANYGYTF
TRBV11-2	many	TRBJ2-1	.	TGTGCCAGCAGCTTCGGAGGGACGGGGAACAATGAGCAGTTCTTC	CASSFGGTGNNEQFF
TRBV5-1	.	TRBJ2-7	TRBD1	TGCGCCAGCAGCCAATCGGACAGGGGGTTCTACGAGCAGTACTTC	CASSQSDRGFYEQYF
TRBV27	many	TRBJ2-6	.	TGTGCCAGCAGTTTATGGCAGGGTAGCTCTGGGGCCAACGTCCTGACTTTC	CASSLWQGSSGANVLTF
TRBV9	.	TRBJ1-3	.	TGTGCCAGCAGCGTAGTGGATGGAAACACCATATATTTT	CASSVVDGNTIYF
TRBV29-1	many	TRBJ1-4	.	TGCAGCGTTGAAGATTGGGGCACAGGGAAGGAAAAACTGTTTTTT	CSVEDWGTGKEKLFF
TRBV18	many	TRBJ2-1	.	TGTGCCAGCTCACCACCGGGGGGCACTACAATTTACTCCTACAATGAGCAGTTCTTC	CASSPPGGTTIYSYNEQFF
TRBV11-2	many	TRBJ2-3	.	TGTGCCAGCAGCTTAGATTTCGGGCCGGCAACCGGAGATACGCAGTATTTT	CASSLDFGPATGDTQYF
TRBV20-1	many	TRBJ1-6	.	TGCAGTGCTAGAGATTTTGACGCTGGTCTTACGAGGAGCAATTCACCCCTCCACTTT	CSARDFDAGLTRSNSPLHF
TRBV5-1	many	TRBJ2-7	TRBD1	TGCGCCAGCAGCTGGAACACCGGGACAGGGGGCGGAGAGCAGTACTTC	CASSWNTGTGGGEQYF
TRBV19	many	TRBJ2-1	.	TGTGCCAGTAGTATAGACGGGACGAGCTCCTACAATGAGCAGTTCTTC	CASSIDGTSSYNEQFF
TRBV28	many	TRBJ1-2	.	TGTGCCAGCAGTTCACAGGGTTTCGGGAACTATGGCTACACCTTC	CASSSQGFGNYGYTF
TRBV20-1	.	TRBJ2-1	.	TGCAGTGCTAGGACGGGGCATTTCAATGAGCAGTTCTTC	CSARTGHFNEQFF
TRBV6-2/TRBV6-3	few	TRBJ2-7	TRBD2	TGTGCCACCATGGCGCCGGCGGGGGGTTCGTACGAGCAGTACTTC	CATMAPAGGSYEQYF
TRBV5-1	many	TRBJ2-7	.	TGCGCCAGCAGACAAAGGGACACCGCCTACGAGCAGTACTTC	CASRQRDTAYEQYF
TRBV7-8	many	TRBJ2-1	TRBD2	TGTGCCAGCAGCCCCCTTGGTAGCGGGGGCTCCTACAATGAGCAGTTCTTC	CASSPLGSGGSYNEQFF
TRBV19	many	TRBJ2-5	.	TGTGCCAGTAGTTCTAGGGGCGGATTTCAAGAGACCCAGTACTTC	CASSSRGGFQETQYF
TRBV9	few	TRBJ1-2	TRBD1	TGTGCCAGCAGCGTCGGGGACAGCTTTAACTATGGCTACACCTTC	CASSVGDSFNYGYTF
TRBV20-1	many	TRBJ2-5	TRBD2	TGCAGTGCTAGAGTCCTCCCGTCCGGGACTAGCGGGGGCCAAGAGACCCAGTACTTC	CSARVLPSGTSGGQETQYF
TRBV7-9	.	TRBJ2-2	.	TGTGCCAGCAGCTCGCAGGGCGACACCGGGGAGCTGTTTTTT	CASSSQGDTGELFF
TRBV7-8	few	TRBJ2-2	TRBD2	TGTGCCACCCTTGGGGGGGGGGGCACCGGGGAGCTGTTTTTT	CATLGGGGTGELFF
TRBV5-1	.	TRBJ1-4	.	TGCGCCAGCAGCTGGGGACCCACGGTCGCAACTAATGAAAAACTGTTTTTT	CASSWGPTVATNEKLFF
TRBV12-3/TRBV12-4	many	TRBJ1-1	.	TGTGCCAGCAGTTTCGCGGGTTCGGGAGAAGCTTTCTTT	CASSFAGSGEAFF
TRBV7-2	many	TRBJ1-2	.	TGTGCCAGCACCCTTGCGTCTAACTATGGCTACACCTTC	CASTLASNYGYTF
TRBV25-1	many	TRBJ1-2	TRBD1	TGTGCCAGCAGCTGGACAGGTGTCTCTGGCTACACCTTC	CASSWTGVSGYTF
TRBV7-2	many	TRBJ2-3	.	TGTGCCAGCAGCTTAGTACCCCGAGATACGCAGTATTTT	CASSLVPRDTQYF
TRBV5-6	many	TRBJ1-2	TRBD1	TGTGCCAGCAGTTTAGGGGGCGCAGACTATGGCTACACCTTC	CASSLGGADYGYTF
TRBV6-6	once	TRBJ2-3	.	TGTGCCAGCAGTTACGCGCTCTTCACAGATACGCAGTATTTT	CASSYALFTDTQYF